This T cell receptor (beta chain) is from a study of regulatory T cells in long-lasting Graves disease (dated by TCRdb to the early 2020s). Some background on the complete study: Newly diagnosed Graves' disease patients had taken antithyroid drugs for less than 3 months. Patients with persistent Graves' disease were compared with patients with newly diagnosed Graves' disease using TCR sequencing and RNA sequencing of peripheral blood. The study was registered as a clinical trial and conducted in China. A total of 33 samples were covered by TCR sequencing, comprising some 13 persistent and roughly 20 newly diagnosed Graves' disease patients. On the study overall, not on this receptor specifically: The authors noted that the small sample size was a limitation that may lower accuracy. A larger number of public clonotypes was shared among persistent patients (more than 2,500) than among newly diagnosed patients (roughly 980). Compared with newly diagnosed patients, patients with persistent Graves' disease had lower TCR Shannon entropy and fewer highly expanded clones, which suggests clonal expansion. TRBV28, TRBJ1-2 and TRBJ2-5 were preferentially used in persistent disease, while TRBV20-1 and TRBJ2-1 were favored in newly diagnosed disease. Sequencing and analysis were restricted to the TCR beta chain. The study examined only peripheral blood because the primary lesion, thyroid tissue, could not be accessed.

Many counts were recorded for this clonotype. Its antigen is still unknown. No qualities accompany the bases; no much larger clone lies one base away. Library preparation was by multiplex PCR. The instrument was an Illumina HiSeq 4000. CDR3 regions were amplified by Arm-PCR with iRepertoire HTBI primers to construct TCR beta libraries. Before sequencing, the PCR products underwent gel purification. In the original analysis: Gene usage analysis of CDR3 amino acid clonotypes relied on the roughly 60 TRBV and 13 to 15 TRBJ segments identified across samples. Filtered high-quality paired reads were merged into contigs using COPE and FqMerger. BLAST was used to align contigs to the IMGT TRBV, TRBD and TRBJ reference genes, and CDR3 was defined following IMGT. Any clonotype with a frequency above 0.1% was classified as a highly expanded clone. Shannon entropy was used to measure repertoire diversity, and the Gini coefficient was used to measure V-J evenness. Public clonotypes were defined as clonotypes shared by more than one individual. Using fastp at Q25 and MiXCR, TCRdb reprocessed the public reads and kept productive beta chains. A single entry per CDR3 protein holds the most common genes and DNA from its merged rows. These V and J calls derive from TCRdb rather than the authors' analysis. Across this sample there are approximately 350,000 distinct CDR3 sequences, with about 10% seen only once. The ten largest account for 18% of the sample.

CDR1 DFQATT and CDR2 SNEGSKA were looked up in the germline V gene (reference sequence). From the cysteine up to the phenylalanine, the CDR3 has a length of 14 residues. The CDR3 DNA has 42 bases and is translated from base 1. V is pared back by 5 bases and J by 1 base, with 13 bases lying between the germline termini. The label giving this sample's time point can be read as: newly diagnosed GD, antithyroid drugs for less than 3 months. RNA was extracted from PBMCs in TRIzol for both TCR sequencing and RNA sequencing. The diagnosis of Graves' disease was made according to American Thyroid Association guidelines. Patients were recruited from an endocrinology department in Xi'an, China. Each patient gave approximately 8.8 milliliters of peripheral blood, collected in an EDTA anticoagulant tube. Ficoll Paque Plus density gradient separation was used to isolate PBMCs, and no further T cell sorting was performed. An Agilent 2100 Bioanalyzer and agarose gel were used to check RNA quality, while a NanoDrop 2000 measured RNA concentration.

Separately, the same data were catalogued under a study of T cells in Graves' hyperthyroidism and ophthalmopathy. Looking at the second paper: Stable Graves' hyperthyroidism was defined as no progression to ophthalmopathy during 18 months of follow-up. Hyperthyroidism patients were newly diagnosed, with disease duration under 2 months, and aged 18 to 65 years. The study excluded patients with uncontrolled infections, other autoimmune diseases, pregnancy or lactation. Clinical symptoms, serum thyroxine and TRAb, thyroid ultrasound, and orbital computed tomography formed the basis for the diagnoses. A first-round RT-PCR of the TCR CDR3 used the HTBI primer set with the Qiagen OneStep RT-PCR kit. Most expanded thyroid clonotypes (frequency above 0.001) were also detected in blood, a finding suggesting that blood repertoires may reflect thyroid immune responses. A 13 V-J signature model separated ophthalmopathy from stable hyperthyroidism, with roughly 88% sensitivity and 81% to 82% specificity in cross-validation and 80%/75% in testing. In validation, the model predicted progression to ophthalmopathy a median of roughly 6.5 months before onset, with roughly 70% sensitivity and almost 75% specificity. A discovery cohort of roughly 96 patients, approximately 44 with Graves' ophthalmopathy and under 60 with stable Graves' hyperthyroidism, was used to find distinguishing TCR V-J signatures. An independent validation cohort of under 20 hyperthyroidism patients and roughly 16 patients who later progressed to ophthalmopathy tested prospective prediction of ophthalmopathy. The roughly 91 discovery patients were randomly divided into training and test sets at a 7:3 ratio. The study also compared thyroid tissue and blood T-cell repertoires from several Graves' hyperthyroidism patients. Once sampling was done, hyperthyroidism patients were given methimazole at a starting dose of 30 mg daily, whereas ophthalmopathy patients were given high-dose intravenous methylprednisolone. Libraries were constructed in a second round of multiplex PCR, after which size selection and purification were performed. Paired-end sequencing of the libraries was performed with 100 bp reads on an Illumina HiSeq2000. SOAPnuke was used to process the raw data, removing reads that contained adapters or uncalled bases, had a mean Phred below 15, or lacked an exact match to the constant primer or identifier. COPE v1.2.5 was used to merge the high-quality paired reads, and each unique nucleotide sequence was defined as a clonotype. MiTCR v1.1 was used to align clonotypes to the IMGT TRBV, TRBD and TRBJ reference segments. Analysis was restricted to V-J combinations with a frequency above 0.0001, which covered over 98% of repertoires. The TCS score was defined as F50 (clonal expansion) divided by E x V (chaos), with BLOSUM62-based TCRdist calculated between CDR3 peptides within each V-J. Welch's t-statistics and random forest reduced roughly 500 V-J features to about 13, which were used in a naive Bayes classifier (R e1071). No statistical method was used to set the sample size in advance, and investigators knew the group allocation. The paper reports TCR Vbeta CDR3 sequencing of some 140 peripheral blood samples: approximately 41 ophthalmopathy, approximately 74 hyperthyroidism and around 17 progressor patients.

This TCR derives from a woman in her late teens or twenties with Graves disease. Donor details come from another sample of the same person, matched by shared clones. The chain couples TRBV20-1 to TRBJ2-3; TRBD2 might be the D gene, on 6 matching bases. The sample was peripheral blood mononuclear cells (PBMCs), taken at new diagnosis, from a patient treated with antithyroid drugs. The CDR3 region reads CSAPTSIGTDTQYF. The nucleotides read TGCAGTGCTCCCACTAGCATCGGCACAGATACGCAGTATTTT.